The 4 T cell receptor beta chains below all came from one sample that was sequenced in a study of shared clonotypes between healthy human individuals. The method was immunoSEQ multiplex PCR; TCRdb's version includes in-frame clones alone and lacks a portion of them. This sample has 1,500,000 or so clones; roughly 96% occur once, and the top ten carry roughly 1.2%. Sample: naive CD4+ T cells sorted from blood. Regarding subset: CD45RA+ positively selected. Every receptor here comes from a man aged 30 to 39 in good health.

The rearrangement links TRBV18 to TRBJ1-3; D uncertain. V was trimmed by 1 base and J by 0 bases, leaving 10 bases between them. Germline lookup yields CDR1 KGHSH and CDR2 LQKENI. This CDR3 has 16 amino acids. The CDR3 protein is CASSPLDMNSGNTIYF. The CDR3, as DNA: TGTGCCAGCTCACCACTCGACATGAACTCTGGAAACACCATATATTTT.

The J gene is TRBJ2-7, the V gene TRBV10-3; maybe TRBD2 (5 bases). The germline V gene encodes CDR1 ENHRY and CDR2 SYGVKD. The CDR3 totals 13 residues. V lost 5 bases to trimming and J lost 0 bases, with 8 bases between them. As DNA, the CDR3 is TGTGCCATCAGTCCGGGGTACTCCTACGAGCAGTACTTC. It is translated as CAISPGYSYEQYF.

As for this clone: Additional DNA sequences in this sample encode the identical CDR3. The rearrangement joins TRBV7-9 to TRBJ2-3; 9 nucleotides line up with TRBD1. Looked up from germline, CDR1 is SEHNR and CDR2 is FQNEAQ (reference sequence). Trimming at V came to 5 bases and at J to 3 bases, leaving 6 bases not matched to a gene. The CDR3 length is 15 residues. CDR3 sequence (DNA): TGTGCCAGCAGCCAGCGACAGGGGGGGACAGATACGCAGTATTTT. Translated: CASSQRQGGTDTQYF.

With respect to this clone: Other DNA sequences in this specimen translate into the identical CDR3. The V call is TRBV10-1, the J call TRBJ1-5; D ambiguous. This CDR3 is 13 amino acids long. Germline values: CDR1 WNHNN, CDR2 SYGVQD (reference sequence). The V and J ends lost 5 bases and 1 base respectively, with 6 bases between them. The CDR3 nucleotides are TGCGCCAGCAGTTTGGGGAGCAATCAGCCCCAGCATTTT. Translation gives CASSLGSNQPQHF.